This T cell receptor beta chain was obtained from a study of graft-versus-host responses after intestinal transplantation. Libraries were prepared by immunoSEQ multiplex PCR; TCRdb keeps only in-frame clonotypes and omits some of them. The sample has some 120,000 clones, about nine tenths seen once. Unmatched junction bases numbered 7, after V lost 6 bases and J lost 9 bases. The germline CDR1 and CDR2 sequences are ENHRY and SYGVKD. The CDR3 is 13 amino acids. In regard to this clone: Its antigen is still unknown.

This material consisted of unstimulated CD4+ T cells sorted from spleen or lymph node cells, taken before intestinal transplant. The chain employs TRBV10-3 and TRBJ2-7; 11 bases are a match to TRBD1. This TCR was sampled from a human donor who received an intestinal transplant. CDR3 region: CAIRGGTGGLQYF. In DNA, the CDR3 is TGTGCCATCAGAGGAGGGACAGGGGGTTTGCAGTACTTC.